This T cell receptor beta chain came from a study of T cells after yellow fever vaccination. Study summary: With SMART-Seq v4 Ultra Low Input, the fractions containing low cell numbers were prepared.

Each CDR3 protein is one row after TCRdb ran MiXCR on the 5' RACE reads. The table includes 500,000 to 550,000 distinct CDR3 sequences, around a fifth detected once. CDR1 is DFQATT, CDR2 SNEGSKA, per germline (reference sequence). V dropped 6 bases and J dropped 0; count of bases not matched to a gene: 1. The CDR3 consists of 12 residues. The V and J genes are TRBV20-1 and TRBJ1-1; 7 nucleotides agree with TRBD1. The source of this sequence is a man between 18 and 29 years old who received the YFV17D yellow fever vaccine. The source material was PBMCs, sampled roughly 23 days after the first yellow fever vaccination. This CDR3 is CSAGTVNTEAFF. The CDR3 nucleotides read TGCAGTGCGGGGACAGTGAACACTGAAGCTTTCTTT.